Many counts were recorded for the clone carrying this T cell receptor beta chain. These data belong to a study of T cells after yellow fever vaccination. The CDR3 covers 18 residues. Looked up from germline, CDR1 is KGHSH and CDR2 is LQKENI. Trimming removed 1 base from V and 2 bases from J, with 21 bases in between. TCRdb called the 5' RACE reads again in MiXCR, with one record for every CDR3 protein. The sample holds around 320,000 distinct CDR3 sequences, approximately 4% seen once. V and J are TRBV18 and TRBJ2-7; tentatively, D is TRBD1 or TRBD2 (5 bases each). This receptor was obtained from a young man who received the YFV17D yellow fever vaccine. The sequencing used PBMCs, collected 15 days after the yellow fever booster vaccination. Here the CDR3 reads CASSPRELPPGPAYEQYV. DNA for the CDR3: TGTGCCAGCTCACCACGAGAACTACCGCCGGGACCGGCCTACGAGCAGTACGTC.